This is a list of T cell receptor beta chains from one sample in a study of blood T cells in healthy people across ages. TCRdb fed the 5' RACE reads into MiXCR, producing one record per CDR3 protein. The sample lists about 580,000 distinct CDR3 sequences, around 50% occurring once. The sequenced material came from blood. These receptors were collected from an elderly man in good health. Each CDR3 is given with its conserved first and last residue. The order of the fields is J gene, V gene, CDR3 protein.

>TRBJ2-3|TRBV20-1
CSAQNTVGDTQYF
>TRBJ1-2|TRBV3-1
CASSQVTGGRYRTVGGYTF
>TRBJ2-3|TRBV5-1
CASSLASASWVDTQYF
>TRBJ1-2|TRBV28
CASSAGPRGYTF
>TRBJ1-1|TRBV29-1
CSVLRGNGPVDTEAFF
>TRBJ2-3|TRBV7-9
CASSRGTSVTDTQYF
>TRBJ2-3|TRBV30
CAWRTGGFKQYF
>TRBJ2-7|TRBV7-6
CASSTTGDRGLGEQYF
>TRBJ2-1|TRBV12-3/TRBV12-4
CASSLPLAGQHEQFF
>TRBJ2-3|TRBV12-3/TRBV12-4
CASRGDSDGTDTQYF
>TRBJ2-2|TRBV6-6
CASSRLAGSTGELFF
>TRBJ1-2|TRBV30
CAWSGGQGGYTF
>TRBJ2-1|TRBV5-6
CASLNYGRGGHEQFF
>TRBJ2-7|TRBV9
CASSAQGVEQYF
>TRBJ2-1|TRBV7-3
CASSRTGLREDNEQFF
>TRBJ1-2|TRBV5-6
CASSFRDKPYGYTF
>TRBJ1-2|TRBV4-3
CASSQDVTANYGYTF
>TRBJ2-7|TRBV7-9
CASSLVWDQEAYEQYF
>TRBJ2-1|TRBV12-3/TRBV12-4
CASSAIAYNEQFF
>TRBJ2-5|TRBV5-1
CASSSDRGYLETQYF
>TRBJ2-1|TRBV20-1
CSARVTRNFEQFF
>TRBJ1-5|TRBV6-2/TRBV6-3
CASSYARQPQHF
>NA|TRBV10-3
CASSSGEYEQYF
>TRBJ2-7|TRBV18
CASSPLAGGTYEQYF
>TRBJ2-7|TRBV20-1
CSARDAAAYEQYF
>TRBJ2-7|TRBV11-1
CASSLALGGGYGQYF
>TRBJ2-1|TRBV15
CATSRDQGSSYNEQFF
>TRBJ1-4|TRBV12-3/TRBV12-4
CASTPMAGGLSAKKLFF
>TRBJ2-5|TRBV4-3
CASSQDALGNRETQYF
>TRBJ2-3|TRBV20-1
CSARADRIYEDTQYF
>TRBJ2-4|TRBV7-9
CASGKDSLAKNIQYF
>TRBJ2-7|TRBV20-1
CSASGRARNEQYF
>TRBJ2-1|TRBV20-1
CSARTSGGYNEQFF
>TRBJ2-1|TRBV28
CASSLWRGLGGNEQFF
>TRBJ2-7|TRBV3-1
CASSQDPLLVGIFSYEQYF
>TRBJ1-1|TRBV6-5
CASSYGRADTEAFF
>TRBJ2-5|TRBV20-1
CSAGNRASSALEQYF
>NA|TRBV27
CASSFTSGRGETQYF
>NA|TRBV20-1
CSARDPAGVTSAEEQYF
>TRBJ2-5|TRBV7-2
CASRLAGGETQYF
>TRBJ1-4|TRBV25-1
CASSGTGVGYEKLFF
>NA|TRBV6-6
CASSYGRGRPQYF
>TRBJ2-7|TRBV7-9
CASNGVGGRHEQYF
>TRBJ2-5|TRBV4-1
CASSQVGAGVLETQYF
>TRBJ2-2|TRBV10-3
CAISPRGSTGELFF
>TRBJ1-2|TRBV11-3
CVSSRRGRGGYGYTF
>TRBJ2-7|TRBV15
CAAAREAFYEQYF
>TRBJ2-4|TRBV11-2
CASSSSPGNIQYF
>TRBJ2-7|TRBV6-5
CASSYSATGSPDEQYF
>TRBJ2-3|TRBV5-1
CASSLAGVGTDTQYF
>TRBJ2-1|TRBV10-3
CATTDRVGYNEQFF
>TRBJ2-5|TRBV29-1
CSASQGAETQYF
>TRBJ2-3|TRBV6-6
CASSPGQGARTDTQYF
>TRBJ2-1|TRBV20-1
CSARDLGLADRWDEQFF
>TRBJ2-3|TRBV6-6
CASSPINSGGSTDTQYF
>TRBJ1-1|TRBV24-1
CATKGQGNTEAFF
>TRBJ2-5|TRBV28
CASWDRGRGETQYF